These T cell receptor beta chains were read from a single sample in a study of technical replicates of blood from several donors. Generated by immunoSEQ multiplex PCR, the TCRdb table keeps only in-frame clones and is missing some. The sample includes under 75,000 clones, over 85% seen only once; the top ten take over 0.35%. The source material was T cells isolated from PBMCs. Source of these receptors: a human donor in good health. Each CDR3 is given with its conserved first and last residue. The order of the fields is CDR3 DNA, CDR3 protein, V gene, clone size, J gene, D gene, CDR3 length. The D gene is left open where the match is weak. Clone size appears in some rows only: once, few, many, or a class for an expanded clone.

CDR3nt: TGTGCCAGCACAGGGGGCAGCAATCAGCCCCAGCATTTT
CDR3aa: CASTGGSNQPQHF
v_gene: TRBV6-1
abundance: few
j_gene: TRBJ1-5
d_gene: TRBD1
len: 13

CDR3nt: TGTGCCAGCAGTTTGCTCACTAGCACAGATACGCAGTATTTT
CDR3aa: CASSLLTSTDTQYF
v_gene: TRBV28
abundance: .
j_gene: TRBJ2-3
d_gene: .
len: 14

CDR3nt: TGCGCCAGCAGCCAAGCCCAGGGGGCAGGCACTGAAGCTTTCTTT
CDR3aa: CASSQAQGAGTEAFF
v_gene: TRBV4-1
abundance: .
j_gene: TRBJ1-1
d_gene: TRBD1
len: 15

CDR3nt: TGTGCCAGCAGCGTAGGCGGCGATGAGCAGTTCTTC
CDR3aa: CASSVGGDEQFF
v_gene: TRBV9
abundance: .
j_gene: TRBJ2-1
d_gene: .
len: 12

CDR3nt: TGTGCCAGCAGCGTAACTCCTAGCTCGGAGACCGGGGAGCTGTTTTTT
CDR3aa: CASSVTPSSETGELFF
v_gene: TRBV9
abundance: .
j_gene: TRBJ2-2
d_gene: .
len: 16

CDR3nt: TGTGCCAGCAGCAAGGGGGAGGGAACTAATGAAAAACTGTTTTTT
CDR3aa: CASSKGEGTNEKLFF
v_gene: TRBV5-4
abundance: .
j_gene: TRBJ1-4
d_gene: .
len: 15

CDR3nt: TGTGCCAGCAGTCCCGACCTAGCGAGTACAGATACGCAGTATTTT
CDR3aa: CASSPDLASTDTQYF
v_gene: TRBV28
abundance: .
j_gene: TRBJ2-3
d_gene: .
len: 15

CDR3nt: TGCGCCAGCAGCTCCTTACAGGGGGCGAGGGTAGATACGCAGTATTTT
CDR3aa: CASSSLQGARVDTQYF
v_gene: TRBV5-1
abundance: .
j_gene: TRBJ2-3
d_gene: TRBD1
len: 16

CDR3nt: TGCGCCAGCAGCCCGAGGGAATTGCGGGCCCCCTACGAGCAGTACTTC
CDR3aa: CASSPRELRAPYEQYF
v_gene: TRBV10-1
abundance: .
j_gene: TRBJ2-7
d_gene: .
len: 16

CDR3nt: TGTGCCAGCAGCTTAGGAGGGGAGGTAGAGACCCAGTACTTC
CDR3aa: CASSLGGEVETQYF
v_gene: TRBV13
abundance: once
j_gene: TRBJ2-5
d_gene: .
len: 14

CDR3nt: TGTGCCAGCAGTCCCCTACAGGAAATTGCGGAAACTGAAGCTTTCTTT
CDR3aa: CASSPLQEIAETEAFF
v_gene: TRBV28
abundance: .
j_gene: TRBJ1-1
d_gene: .
len: 16

CDR3nt: TGCGCCAGCAGCGGGACAGATGCCTATGGCTACACCTTC
CDR3aa: CASSGTDAYGYTF
v_gene: TRBV5-1
abundance: .
j_gene: TRBJ1-2
d_gene: TRBD1
len: 13

CDR3nt: TGTGCCAGCAGTTTATACCAACAGGGCACTGAAGCTTTCTTT
CDR3aa: CASSLYQQGTEAFF
v_gene: TRBV28
abundance: .
j_gene: TRBJ1-1
d_gene: .
len: 14

CDR3nt: TGTGCCAGCAGTTCCCCTGGACAGGGCGGCACAGATACGCAGTATTTT
CDR3aa: CASSSPGQGGTDTQYF
v_gene: TRBV28
abundance: .
j_gene: TRBJ2-3
d_gene: TRBD1
len: 16

CDR3nt: TGTGCCACCAGCATGCGGGGACTATTTAACTATGGCTACACCTTC
CDR3aa: CATSMRGLFNYGYTF
v_gene: TRBV15
abundance: .
j_gene: TRBJ1-2
d_gene: .
len: 15

CDR3nt: TGTGCCAGTAGTGTAATAGAGGGGGGGAATGAGCAGTTCTTC
CDR3aa: CASSVIEGGNEQFF
v_gene: TRBV19
abundance: .
j_gene: TRBJ2-1
d_gene: .
len: 14

CDR3nt: TGTGCCAGCAGCTTGGGACTAGCGGGAGCGATCGGGGAGCTGTTTTTT
CDR3aa: CASSLGLAGAIGELFF
v_gene: TRBV7-3
abundance: .
j_gene: TRBJ2-2
d_gene: TRBD2
len: 16

CDR3nt: TGTGCCAGCAGTAGAGCCGGGGAGCTGTTTTTT
CDR3aa: CASSRAGELFF
v_gene: TRBV6-5
abundance: once
j_gene: TRBJ2-2
d_gene: .
len: 11

CDR3nt: TGTGCCAGCTCACCCGCGGGGGGGCAGCCCCAGCATTTT
CDR3aa: CASSPAGGQPQHF
v_gene: TRBV18
abundance: .
j_gene: TRBJ1-5
d_gene: .
len: 13

CDR3nt: TGTGCCAGCAGCGTAGAAGGAACTAGCTGGAATGAGCAGTTCTTC
CDR3aa: CASSVEGTSWNEQFF
v_gene: TRBV9
abundance: .
j_gene: TRBJ2-1
d_gene: .
len: 15